This note documents a single T cell receptor beta chain sequence. This sample is part of a study of shared clonotypes between healthy human individuals. Looking at the study overall: The donors, two women and a few men, were aged 18 to 49. CD4 naive and memory got three plates each, CD8 naive two, CD8 memory one.

Some 28,000 T cell genomes (about 0.2 ug DNA) went into each sorted-subset replicate. The method was immunoSEQ multiplex PCR; TCRdb's version includes in-frame clones alone and lacks a portion of them. This sample has 2 million to 2.5 million clones, with around 95% found just once. The V and J ends lost 10 bases and 5 bases respectively, with 14 bases between them. The CDR3 spans 12 residues. Germline-derived CDR1 and CDR2 are ENHRY and SYGVKD. The TCR sequence derives from a man aged 18 to 30 in good health. Sequenced: naive CD4+ T cells sorted from blood. Subset given: CD45RA+ positively selected. The J gene is TRBJ1-2, the V gene TRBV10-3; tentatively, D is TRBD1 (6 bases). This CDR3 is CATWTDLYGYTF. The DNA of the CDR3 is TGTGCCACCTGGACAGACCTATATGGCTACACCTTC.